This T cell receptor beta chain was sequenced for a study of blood T cell repertoires in COVID-19. About the study: T cells, B-cell-depleted T cells, or PBMCs provided the cDNA or gDNA that served as material.

Sequenced by immunoSEQ multiplex PCR; TCRdb stores in-frame clones only, minus some. The sample has approximately 460,000 clones; roughly 87% are singletons. V shed 3 bases and J shed 0 bases, with 15 bases lying between them. Germline assignment: CDR1 SGHDT and CDR2 YYEEEE. CDR3 length: 16 residues. This clonotype was sampled from a man aged 18 to 35 with COVID-19, enrolled during active disease. Material: peripheral blood. V and J are TRBV5-6 and TRBJ1-1; tentatively, D is TRBD1 (5 bases). The CDR3 region is CASSSYPPTVNTEAFF. The CDR3 coding sequence is TGTGCCAGCAGCTCGTACCCACCGACAGTGAACACTGAAGCTTTCTTT.